This T cell receptor (beta chain) is from a study of shared clonotypes between healthy human individuals. Overall study findings and caveats: Clonotypes not shared had lower generation probabilities than those common to all four donors.

In the case of this clone: The target antigen is unknown.

The CDR3 is 13 amino acids. Per sorted-subset replicate PCR, input was approximately 210 ng DNA, representing 30,000 or so T cell genomes. Original handling: There were no quality scores in the junction-only immunoSEQ sequences, so filtering differed. Method: immunoSEQ multiplex PCR; TCRdb's copy keeps in-frame clones and lacks some. V and J calls and clone size are those listed in that table; D and trimming were worked out from the DNA. The sample consists of 2 million to 2.5 million clones, over 85% of them appearing once. The source is a man younger than 30 in good health. Some clones in this sample may be carry-over from other donors' samples. The chain couples TRBV21-1 to TRBJ1-2; the table calls TRBD1, which could not be checked here. TRBV21-1 is deemed a pseudogene. The sample was naive CD4+ T cells from PBMCs. The subset was: CD45RA+ positively selected. For the CDR3, the DNA is TGTGCCAGCAGTCGACAGGGTTACTATGGCTACACCTTC. Its translation is CASSRQGYYGYTF.